This T cell receptor beta chain was captured by sequencing in a study of blood T cell repertoires in COVID-19. Overall study context: Acute-phase and convalescent COVID-19 samples originated in the United States, Italy and Spain.

CDR3 length: 14 residues. Germline assignment: CDR1 SGHAT and CDR2 FQNNGV. Trimming pared 7 bases from V and 8 bases from J, leaving 20 bases between. Per the original methods: Amplification of reference gene primers provided the estimated nucleated cell counts. Profiling relied on immunoSEQ multiplex PCR, and the TCRdb table lists in-frame clones only, not all of them. V, J and clone size are taken as reported in that table, and D and trimming were inferred from the DNA itself. The sample yields about 80,000 clones, roughly 76% seen once. The clonotype was recovered from a man between 65 and 80 years old with active or convalescent COVID-19. Sequencing was carried out using peripheral blood. The chain joins TRBV11-2 to TRBJ1-2; D uncertain. In nucleotides, the CDR3 is TGTGCCAGCATTAAAAATGTCGCCGGTTCGGGCTACACCTTC. It is translated as CASIKNVAGSGYTF.